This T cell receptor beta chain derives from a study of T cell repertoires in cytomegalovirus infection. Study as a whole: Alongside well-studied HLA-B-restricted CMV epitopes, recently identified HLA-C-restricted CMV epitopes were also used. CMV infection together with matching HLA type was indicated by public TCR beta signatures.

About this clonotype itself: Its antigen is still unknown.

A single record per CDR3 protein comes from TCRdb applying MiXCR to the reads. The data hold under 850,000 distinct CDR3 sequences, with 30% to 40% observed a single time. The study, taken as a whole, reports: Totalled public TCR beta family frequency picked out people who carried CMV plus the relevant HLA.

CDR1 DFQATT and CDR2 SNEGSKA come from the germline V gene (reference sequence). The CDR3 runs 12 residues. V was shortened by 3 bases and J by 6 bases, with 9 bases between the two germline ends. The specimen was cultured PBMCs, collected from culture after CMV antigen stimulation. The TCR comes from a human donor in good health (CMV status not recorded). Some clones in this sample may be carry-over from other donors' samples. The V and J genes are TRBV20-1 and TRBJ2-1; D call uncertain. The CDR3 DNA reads TGCAGTGCTAGTCGAGCCCTCAATGAGCAGTTCTTC. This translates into CSASRALNEQFF.